The sequence of this T cell receptor (beta chain) was determined in a study of blood T cell repertoires in COVID-19. Study background: COVID-19 samples, acute and convalescent, were from the United States, Italy and Spain. From T cells, B-cell-depleted T cells, or PBMCs came the material, which was cDNA or gDNA.

Trimming removed 2 bases from V and 3 bases from J, with 14 bases in between. CDR3 length: 15 amino acids. CDR1 and CDR2 from the germline V gene are SGDLS and YYNGEE. Seattle's enrolled individuals joined amid active infection and were then monitored longitudinally. In the source study's methods: Estimates of nucleated cell counts were drawn from the amplification of reference gene primers. The protocol was immunoSEQ multiplex PCR, while the TCRdb copy is restricted to in-frame clones and leaves out a portion. The V and J calls and clone size were taken over from that table, and D and trimming were inferred from the DNA. The table shows a few hundred thousand clones, with around 91% occurring only once. This clone has a single count.

V is TRBV9 and J is TRBJ1-2; D perhaps matches TRBD1 (6 bases). This receptor was obtained from a woman aged 60 to 75 with COVID-19, enrolled during active disease. Sequencing was performed on peripheral blood. The CDR3 reads CASSVGTHRDYGYTF. CDR3 bases: TGTGCCAGCAGCGTCGGGACACACAGGGACTATGGCTACACCTTC.